The T cell receptor beta chain described here comes from a study of identical twins. The CDR3 runs 16 residues. CDR1 is KGHDR and CDR2 is SFDVKD in the germline V gene. V was pared by 3 bases and J by 4 bases, with 17 bases between. Broader study findings: Invariant T cells like MAIT and iNKT could partly confound the zero-insertion analyses.

TCRdb analysed the 5' RACE reads with MiXCR anew, one entry per CDR3 protein. The sample lists some 240,000 distinct CDR3 sequences, roughly 8% occurring once. Note on this clonotype: Its target is not known.

A further study also used this sample, focusing on yellow fever vaccine responses in identical twins.

The J gene is TRBJ1-2, the V gene TRBV24-1; the D is unclear. This clonotype originated in a woman aged 18-35 years in good health. Sequencing used CD8+ T cells sorted from blood. CDR3 in amino acids: CATSDRRTDRIYGYTF. The CDR3, as DNA: TGTGCCACCAGTGATCGACGGACCGACCGGATCTATGGCTACACCTTC.